There are a few counts of the clone carrying this T cell receptor beta chain. The data derive from a study of blood T cell repertoires in COVID-19. Clones were read by immunoSEQ multiplex PCR, and TCRdb kept only the in-frame ones, dropping some. The profile shows under 200,000 clones, over 60% of them singletons. The length of the CDR3 is 15 residues. Germline CDR1 WSHSY, CDR2 SAAADI. V was cut by 7 bases and J by 2 bases, with 16 bases left in between. This chain connects TRBV10-2 to TRBJ2-3; weak D call: TRBD1 (5 bases). Source material: peripheral blood. This clonotype was obtained from a man between 60 and 70 years old with acute or convalescent COVID-19. Here the CDR3 DNA reads TGCGCCAGCACCCCGATTCTTGGGGCCACAGATACGCAGTATTTT. Its translation: CASTPILGATDTQYF.